The 7 T cell receptor beta chains reported below all come from one sample, sequenced in a study of T-cell memory formation after mild COVID-19. A single record per CDR3 protein comes from TCRdb applying MiXCR to the 5' RACE reads. This sample has a few hundred thousand distinct CDR3 sequences, with roughly 20% found just once. Specimen: PBMCs or a T cell subset sorted from them (not recorded which). Receptors originate from an adult woman who had mild COVID-19 (a few samples of this study predate the infection). Cell type and time point are not known.

The chain couples TRBV21-1 to TRBJ1-4; the table's D call, TRBD1, was not checked against the DNA. TRBV21-1 is deemed a pseudogene. This CDR3 has 17 residues. Here the CDR3 DNA reads TGTGCCAGCAGCAAATTTACAGGGAGAAGGGTGGATGAAAAACTGTTTTTT. Protein sequence: CASSKFTGRRVDEKLFF.

V usage is TRBV5-1 and J usage is TRBJ2-7; 8 bases align to TRBD1. CDR1 and CDR2 (germline): SGHRS, YFSETQ. Losses at the gene ends were 3 bases for V and 7 bases for J; bases not matched to a gene: 12. There are 15 residues in the CDR3. The CDR3 DNA follows: TGCGCCAGCAGCTCGGACAGGGTGGCCGGCCGGGAGCAGTACTTC. Translated, it gives CASSSDRVAGREQYF.

This clonotype occurred a few times. This sequence joins TRBV4-1 and TRBJ2-7; tentatively, D is TRBD2 (6 bases). V lost 1 base, J lost 7 bases, and 14 bases lay in between. CDR1 and CDR2 from the germline V gene are MGHRA and YSYEKL. CDR3 size: 14 residues. Here the CDR3 reads CASSQGRDLNEQYF. CDR3 in DNA: TGCGCCAGCAGCCAAGGGCGGGACCTCAATGAGCAGTACTTC.

This chain uses TRBV6-1 with TRBJ1-2; maybe TRBD1 (5 bases). The CDR3 totals 13 residues. Germline V gives CDR1 MNHNS, CDR2 SASEGT. V was trimmed by 6 bases and J by 6 bases, leaving 14 bases between them. CDR3 sequence: CASRFGSRDGYTF. In nucleotides, the CDR3 is TGTGCCAGCAGGTTTGGGTCCAGGGATGGCTACACCTTC.

V gene TRBV20-1 combines with J gene TRBJ1-3; D is undetermined. Germline V gene sequence: CDR1 DFQATT, CDR2 SNEGSKA (reference sequence). The CDR3 is 14 residues long. V was clipped by 5 bases and J by 4 bases, with 15 bases between them. The CDR3 DNA sequence: TGCAGTGCTCTTAGTTGGGGTCCCGGAAACACCATATATTTT. This encodes CSALSWGPGNTIYF.

This clonotype was detected a few times. The chain employs TRBV5-1 and TRBJ1-2; perhaps TRBD1 as D (6 bases). The germline V gene encodes CDR1 SGHRS and CDR2 YFSETQ. This CDR3 has 14 residues. Trimming pared 5 bases from V and 3 bases from J, leaving 14 bases between. The CDR3 nucleotides are TGCGCCAGCAGTCGCCCAGAGGGGGACTATGGCTACACCTTC. Protein: CASSRPEGDYGYTF.

The chain uses TRBV7-8 and TRBJ2-7, with 7 nucleotides matching TRBD1. The CDR3 runs 15 residues. The V and J ends lost 2 bases and 2 bases, in that order; junction bases with no gene match: 6. Germline V gene sequence: CDR1 SGHVS, CDR2 FQNEAQ. The CDR3 region is CASSLSPGQTYEQYF. The CDR3 region has the DNA TGTGCCAGCAGCTTAAGTCCGGGACAGACCTACGAGCAGTACTTC.